This T cell receptor beta chain derives from a study of blood T cell repertoires in COVID-19. Across the study: T cells, B-cell-depleted T cells, or PBMCs provided the cDNA or gDNA that served as material.

Repertoires were generated with immunoSEQ multiplex PCR, while TCRdb's copy carries only in-frame clones and drops some. The repertoire has 200,000 to 300,000 clones, 82% of them found once; the top ten carry around 1.9%. CDR1 LGHDT and CDR2 YNNKEL come from the germline V gene (reference sequence). The trim removed 3 bases at V and 8 bases at J, leaving 7 bases unmatched. The CDR3 length is 14 residues. The chain links TRBV3-1 (or the pseudogene TRBV3-2) to TRBJ2-1; 7 bases match TRBD1. What was sequenced was peripheral blood. The TCR was taken from a woman of 80 years or more with acute or convalescent COVID-19. For the CDR3, the DNA is TGTGCCAGCAGCCAGTGGACAGGATTACATGAGCAGTTCTTC. Residues: CASSQWTGLHEQFF.